This passage covers 23 T cell receptor beta chains from one sample sequenced in a study of T cell responses to AZD1222 COVID-19 vaccine. Here immunoSEQ multiplex PCR was the method, and the copy in TCRdb shows in-frame clones only, minus some. The table includes 120,000 or so clones, 65% to 90% detected once. The specimen was peripheral blood, collected 28 days after the second AZD1222 dose. These receptors all come from an adult who received the AZD1222 COVID-19 vaccine.

The J gene is TRBJ2-7, the V gene TRBV6-6; D possibly corresponds to TRBD2 (5 bases). This CDR3 has 14 residues. Trimming removed 8 bases from V and 3 bases from J, with 17 bases in between. The V gene's germline CDR1 is MNHNY and CDR2 SVGAGI (reference sequence). The CDR3 sequence: CASPSLRLYYEQYF. In nucleotides, the CDR3 is TGTGCCAGCCCTAGCTTGAGGTTATACTACGAGCAGTACTTC.

In this sample, this clone turned up a few times. This chain uses TRBV27 with TRBJ1-2; D unclear. Germline loops: CDR1 MNHEY, CDR2 SMNVEV (reference sequence). The V gene lost 4 bases and the J gene lost 5 bases, with 17 bases spanning the gap. This CDR3 spans 15 amino acids. CDR3 sequence: CASSSTPQKLYGYTF. The CDR3 nucleotides read TGTGCCAGCAGTTCTACCCCTCAGAAGTTATATGGCTACACCTTC.

V gene TRBV24-1 combines with J gene TRBJ2-1; no definite D call. Germline loops: CDR1 KGHDR, CDR2 SFDVKD. The ends were cut back, 2 bases at V and 9 bases at J, with 10 bases in the middle. This CDR3 region has 13 residues. The CDR3 is CATSDSGLGEQFF. The CDR3 region has the DNA TGTGCCACCAGTGATTCCGGGCTCGGTGAGCAGTTCTTC.

The chain recombines TRBV7-2 with TRBJ1-3; D is ambiguous. Germline V lookup: CDR1 SGHTA, CDR2 FQGNSA. This CDR3 has 18 residues. V lost 0 bases and J 0 bases, leaving 15 bases between the germline ends. CDR3 sequence reads: CASSLALSEASSGNTIYF. In DNA, the CDR3 is TGTGCCAGCAGCTTAGCGCTGTCGGAGGCAAGCTCTGGAAACACCATATATTTT.

The chain employs TRBV28 and TRBJ1-5, with a possible D match to TRBD1 (5 bases). Trimming shortened V by 4 bases and J by 0 bases, and 16 bases separated the two germline ends. There are 17 residues in the CDR3. Germline V gene lookup returns CDR1 MDHEN and CDR2 SYDVKM. The CDR3 here is CASSSKDRAYSNQPQHF. CDR3 coding DNA: TGTGCCAGCAGTTCGAAAGACAGAGCTTATAGCAATCAGCCCCAGCATTTT.

The rearrangement joins TRBV5-1 to TRBJ1-1; 9 bases are a match to TRBD1. Germline lookup yields CDR1 SGHRS and CDR2 YFSETQ. The CDR3 has 15 amino acids. V gave up 4 bases and J gave up 4 bases; unmatched junction bases: 8. CDR3 amino acids: CASSIDTGGGTEAFF. The CDR3 nucleotides read TGCGCCAGCAGCATTGATACAGGGGGCGGCACTGAAGCTTTCTTT.

The chain couples TRBV5-1 to TRBJ1-1; D is unclear. The CDR3 is 12 amino acids. Between the trimmed V and J ends, which lost 0 bases and 8 bases, there was a span of 8 bases. Germline CDR1 and CDR2: SGHRS and YFSETQ. The CDR3 loop reads CASSLEGPEAFF. The CDR3 nucleotides read TGCGCCAGCAGCTTGGAAGGCCCCGAAGCTTTCTTT.

The V gene is TRBV7-2, the J gene TRBJ1-3; D is undetermined. CDR1 and CDR2 (germline): SGHTA, FQGNSA. V gave up 1 base and J gave up 2 bases, with 9 bases separating them. The length of the CDR3 is 15 residues. CDR3 DNA sequence: TGTGCCAGCAGCTTAGATAAAGCGGCTGGAAACACCATATATTTT. Translation gives CASSLDKAAGNTIYF.

By share of the sample, this clone is large (0.1 to 1%). The chain employs TRBV6-5 and TRBJ2-1; 9 bases are a match to TRBD1. CDR3 length: 14 residues. CDR1 and CDR2 (germline): MNHEY, SVGAGI. J gave up 4 bases and V 8 bases, and 6 bases lay outside the gene matches. CDR3 loop: CASGGTGPYNEQFF. The DNA of the CDR3 is TGTGCCAGCGGAGGGACAGGGCCTTACAATGAGCAGTTCTTC.

The genes are TRBV18 and TRBJ2-7; D uncertain. Trimming removed 5 bases at V and 2 bases at J, with 13 bases between. Germline V gene lookup returns CDR1 KGHSH and CDR2 LQKENI. The CDR3 has 14 residues. CDR3 nucleotide sequence: TGTGCCAGCTCATCCACTCACACCCCCTACGAGCAGTACTTC. This gives the protein CASSSTHTPYEQYF.

This clone was picked up one time. This rearrangement joins TRBV24-1 to TRBJ1-2, with D uncertain. This CDR3 region has 14 residues. CDR1 is KGHDR and CDR2 is SFDVKD in the germline V gene. V was cut by 3 bases and J by 1 base, with 8 bases left in between. The DNA for the CDR3 is TGTGCCACCAGTGATCAAGAAAGTAACTATGGCTACACCTTC. Translated, it gives CATSDQESNYGYTF.

V is TRBV3-1 (or the pseudogene TRBV3-2) and J is TRBJ2-5; D gene uncertain. This CDR3 is built from 14 residues. In germline, CDR1 is LGHDT, CDR2 YNNKEL (reference sequence). Trimming left V 4 bases short and J 2 bases short, with 11 bases between. The CDR3: CASSPTASQETQYF. In DNA, the CDR3 is TGTGCCAGCAGCCCCACCGCAAGTCAAGAGACCCAGTACTTC.

The count of this clone is one. The chain employs TRBV29-1 and TRBJ2-7; TRBD1 might be the D (8 bases). Germline V gene lookup returns CDR1 SQVTM and CDR2 ANQGSEA. The CDR3 loop spans 12 amino acids. Trimming shortened V by 6 bases and J by 4 bases, and 13 bases separated the two germline ends. The CDR3 DNA is TGCAGCGTAGACAGGGGAGGGTACGAGCAGTACTTC. It is translated as CSVDRGGYEQYF.

J is TRBJ1-5 and V is TRBV3-1 (or the pseudogene TRBV3-2); 7 bases fit TRBD1. The CDR3 is 13 residues long. V was pared by 4 bases and J by 4 bases, with 1 base of the junction left unmatched. Germline V CDR1 and CDR2: LGHDT, YNNKEL (reference sequence). DNA of the CDR3: TGTGCCAGCAGCCTACAGGGGAATCAGCCCCAGCATTTT. This encodes CASSLQGNQPQHF.

V and J are TRBV19 and TRBJ1-2; the D gene is possibly TRBD1 (6 bases). The CDR3 is made up of 16 amino acids. Germline values: CDR1 LNHDA, CDR2 SQIVND (reference sequence). V dropped 6 bases and J dropped 4 bases, with 21 bases sitting between them. The CDR3 protein is CASSQTGGQRFYGYTF. The CDR3 nucleotides are TGTGCCAGTAGCCAAACAGGAGGACAGCGCTTCTATGGCTACACCTTC. The whole variable domain, remainder taken from reference TRBV19 and TRBJ1-2, is DGGITQSPKYLFRKEGQNVTLSCEQNLNHDAMYWYRQDPGQGLRLIYYSQIVNDFQKGDIAEGYSVSREKKESFPLTVTSAQKNPTAFYLCASSQTGGQRFYGYTFGSGTRLTVV.

The V and J genes are TRBV5-1 and TRBJ1-1; D gene unclear. This CDR3 contains 14 residues. Germline V gene data show CDR1 as SGHRS and CDR2 as YFSETQ. Trimming removed 2 bases from V and 1 base from J, with 9 bases in between. The DNA of the CDR3 is TGCGCCAGCAGCTTCATTGGTTGGAACACTGAAGCTTTCTTT. This sequence encodes CASSFIGWNTEAFF.

The table lists this clone with a count of one. V gene TRBV19 combines with J gene TRBJ2-1; 9 bases fit TRBD1. V lost 6 bases and J lost 10; bases outside the gene matches: 16. The CDR3 has 16 amino acids. Per germline, CDR1 LNHDA and CDR2 SQIVND (reference sequence). As DNA, the CDR3 is TGTGCCAGTAGCCATGGGACCGGGACAGGGAGTAGCGAGCAGTTCTTC. Protein product: CASSHGTGTGSSEQFF.

The V and J genes are TRBV28 and TRBJ2-1; 13 bases line up with TRBD2. The V gene end was trimmed by 4 bases and the J gene end by 9 bases; junction bases not matched to a gene: 6. Germline loops: CDR1 MDHEN, CDR2 SYDVKM. The CDR3 loop spans 15 amino acids. The CDR3 reads CASSSRTSGGGEQFF. CDR3 sequence (DNA): TGTGCCAGCAGTTCCAGGACTAGCGGGGGAGGTGAGCAGTTCTTC.

This sequence joins TRBV19 and TRBJ1-5; possibly TRBD1 for D (6 bases). The CDR3 is made up of 13 amino acids. CDR1 is LNHDA and CDR2 is SQIVND in the germline V gene (reference sequence). V was trimmed by 5 bases and J by 7 bases, leaving 12 bases between them. CDR3 sequence reads: CASSQGPQQPQHF. Here the CDR3 DNA reads TGTGCCAGTAGTCAGGGGCCCCAACAGCCCCAGCATTTT. The full variable domain, rest sourced from reference TRBV19 and TRBJ1-5, is DGGITQSPKYLFRKEGQNVTLSCEQNLNHDAMYWYRQDPGQGLRLIYYSQIVNDFQKGDIAEGYSVSREKKESFPLTVTSAQKNPTAFYLCASSQGPQQPQHFGDGTRLSIL.

This chain uses TRBV2 with TRBJ2-2; D possibly corresponds to TRBD2 (6 bases). V was trimmed by 6 bases and J by 3 bases, leaving 14 bases between them. The germline CDR1 and CDR2 sequences are SNHLY and FYNNEI. The CDR3 totals 15 residues. CDR3 nucleotides: TGTGCCAGCAGATTCCGGACTACCGACACCGGGGAGCTGTTTTTT. It codes for CASRFRTTDTGELFF.

This clone was picked up one time. The chain is built from TRBV12-3 or TRBV12-4 and TRBJ1-2, with 7 bases identical to TRBD1. The CDR3 covers 12 residues. J gave up 6 bases and V 7 bases, and 5 bases lay outside the gene matches. DNA of the CDR3: TGTGCCAGCACCCAGACAGGGAATGGCTACACCTTC. Translated: CASTQTGNGYTF.

The rearrangement joins TRBV3-1 (or the pseudogene TRBV3-2) to TRBJ1-2, with a possible D match to TRBD1 (5 bases). The CDR3 runs 16 residues. Germline lookup yields CDR1 LGHDT and CDR2 YNNKEL (reference sequence). Trimming took off 1 base at V and 6 bases at J, with 18 bases between the two ends. DNA of the CDR3: TGTGCCAGCAGCCAAGGGAACAATTGGGGGGACGATGGCTACACCTTC. It translates to CASSQGNNWGDDGYTF.

This clone was detected a few times. The chain links TRBV5-5 to TRBJ2-5; D is undetermined. CDR1 is SGHKS and CDR2 is YYEKEE in the germline V gene (reference sequence). This CDR3 comprises 14 residues. V lost 1 base to trimming and J lost 2 bases, with 9 bases between them. The CDR3 sequence: CASSLMSGQETQYF. The DNA of the CDR3 is TGTGCCAGCAGCTTGATGTCCGGGCAAGAGACCCAGTACTTC.